The clone carrying this TCR beta chain was counted only a few times. The record originates from a study of blood T cells in healthy people across ages. CDR1 is SEHNR and CDR2 is FQNEAQ in the germline V gene (reference sequence). Trimming removed 2 bases from V and 13 bases from J, with 12 bases in between. This CDR3 has 12 residues. Combining a sample-barcoded 5' primer with a J-beta primer mix, a second PCR ran for roughly 6 to 12 cycles. TCRdb redid the calling of the 5' RACE reads with MiXCR, one entry per CDR3 protein. The sample records 2 million or so distinct CDR3 sequences, 40% to 55% being singletons.

The chain recombines TRBV7-9 with TRBJ2-1; the D gene is possibly TRBD2 (6 bases). The sequencing sample was made of blood. This receptor was taken from a woman in her thirties or forties in good health. The CDR3 loop reads CASSLSFGRQFF. In nucleotides, the CDR3 is TGTGCCAGCAGCTTATCGTTCGGGAGACAGTTCTTC.